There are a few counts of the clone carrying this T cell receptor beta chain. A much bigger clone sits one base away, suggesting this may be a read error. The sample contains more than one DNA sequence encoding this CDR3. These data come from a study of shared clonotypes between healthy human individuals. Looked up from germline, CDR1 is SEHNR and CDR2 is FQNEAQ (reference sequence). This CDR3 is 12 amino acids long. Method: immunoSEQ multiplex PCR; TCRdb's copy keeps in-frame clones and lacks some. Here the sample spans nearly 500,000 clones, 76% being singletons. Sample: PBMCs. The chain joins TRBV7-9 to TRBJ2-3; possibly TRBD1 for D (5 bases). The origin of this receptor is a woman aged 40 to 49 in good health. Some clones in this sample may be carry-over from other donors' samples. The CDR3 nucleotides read TGCGCCAGCAGCCCTCAGGGAACTGGGCAGTATTTT. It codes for CASSPQGTGQYF. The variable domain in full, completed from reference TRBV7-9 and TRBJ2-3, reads DTGVSQNPRHKITKRGQNVTFRCDPISEHNRLYWYRQTLGQGPEFLTYFQNEAQLEKSRLLSDRFSAERPKGSFSTLEIQRTEQGDSAMYLCASSPQGTGQYFGPGTRLTVL.